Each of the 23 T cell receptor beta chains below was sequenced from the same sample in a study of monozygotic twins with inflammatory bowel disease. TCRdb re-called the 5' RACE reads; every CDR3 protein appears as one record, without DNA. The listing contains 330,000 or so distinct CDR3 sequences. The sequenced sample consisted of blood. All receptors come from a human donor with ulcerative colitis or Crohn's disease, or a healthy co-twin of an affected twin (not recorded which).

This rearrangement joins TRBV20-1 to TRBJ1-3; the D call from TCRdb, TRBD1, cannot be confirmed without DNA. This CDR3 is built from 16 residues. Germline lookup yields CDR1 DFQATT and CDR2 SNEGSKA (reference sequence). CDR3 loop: CSARAPDSVSGNTIYF.

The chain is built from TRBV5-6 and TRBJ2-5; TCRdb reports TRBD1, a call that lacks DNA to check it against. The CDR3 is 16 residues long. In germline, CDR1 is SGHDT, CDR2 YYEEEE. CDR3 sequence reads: CASSFFNRGPQETQYF.

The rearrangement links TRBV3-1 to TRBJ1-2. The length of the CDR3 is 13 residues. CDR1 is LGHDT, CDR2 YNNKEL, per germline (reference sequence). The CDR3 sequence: CASSQEGSYGYTF.

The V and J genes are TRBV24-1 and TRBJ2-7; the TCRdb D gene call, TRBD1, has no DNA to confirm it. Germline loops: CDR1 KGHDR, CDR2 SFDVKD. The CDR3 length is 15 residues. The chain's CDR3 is CATSDPNGGSYEQYF.

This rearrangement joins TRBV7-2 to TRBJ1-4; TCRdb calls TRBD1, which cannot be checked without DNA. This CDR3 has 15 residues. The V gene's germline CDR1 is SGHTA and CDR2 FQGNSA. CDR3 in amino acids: CASSLGGEWNGKLFF.

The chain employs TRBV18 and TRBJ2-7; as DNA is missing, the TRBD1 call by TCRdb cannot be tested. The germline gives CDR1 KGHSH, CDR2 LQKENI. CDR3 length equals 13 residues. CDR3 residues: CASSPDRGGEQYF.

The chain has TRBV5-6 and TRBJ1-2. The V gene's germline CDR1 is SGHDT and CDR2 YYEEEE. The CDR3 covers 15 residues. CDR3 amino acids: CASRAVGTANYGYTF. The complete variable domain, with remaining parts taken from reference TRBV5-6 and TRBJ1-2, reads DAGVTQSPTHLIKTRGQQVTLRCSPKSGHDTVSWYQQALGQGPQFIFQYYEEEERQRGNFPDRFSGHQFPNYSSELNVNALLLGDSALYLCASRAVGTANYGYTFGSGTRLTVV.

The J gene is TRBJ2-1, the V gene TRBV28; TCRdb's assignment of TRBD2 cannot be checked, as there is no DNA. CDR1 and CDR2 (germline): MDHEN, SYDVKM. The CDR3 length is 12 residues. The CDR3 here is CASSPGLAGRVF.

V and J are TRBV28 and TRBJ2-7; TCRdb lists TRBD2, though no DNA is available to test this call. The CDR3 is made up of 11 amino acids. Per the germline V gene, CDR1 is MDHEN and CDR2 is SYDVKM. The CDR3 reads CASSLQREQYF.

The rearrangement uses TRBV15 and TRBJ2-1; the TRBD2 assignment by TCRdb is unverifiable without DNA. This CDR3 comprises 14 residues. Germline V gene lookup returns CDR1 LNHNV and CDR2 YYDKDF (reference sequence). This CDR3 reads CATLGTSGDNEQFF. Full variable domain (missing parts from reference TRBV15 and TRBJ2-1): DAMVIQNPRYQVTQFGKPVTLSCSQTLNHNVMYWYQQKSSQAPKLLFHYYDKDFNNEADTPDNFQSRRPNTSFCFLDIRSPGLGDTAMYLCATLGTSGDNEQFFGPGTRLTVL.

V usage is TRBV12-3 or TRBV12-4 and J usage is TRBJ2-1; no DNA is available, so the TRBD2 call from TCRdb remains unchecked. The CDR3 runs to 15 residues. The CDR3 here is CASSLAGMANNEQFF.

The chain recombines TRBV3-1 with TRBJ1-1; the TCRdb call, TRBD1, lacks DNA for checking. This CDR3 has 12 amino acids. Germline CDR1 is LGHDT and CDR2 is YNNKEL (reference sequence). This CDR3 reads CASSPGHLEAFF.

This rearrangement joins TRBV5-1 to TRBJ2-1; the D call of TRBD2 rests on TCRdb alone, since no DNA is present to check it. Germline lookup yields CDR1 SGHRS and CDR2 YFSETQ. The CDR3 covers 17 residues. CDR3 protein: CASSLLSGLRDHNEQFF. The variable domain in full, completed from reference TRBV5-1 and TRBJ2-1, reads KAGVTQTPRYLIKTRGQQVTLSCSPISGHRSVSWYQQTPGQGLQFLFEYFSETQRNKGNFPGRFSGRQFSNSRSEMNVSTLELGDSALYLCASSLLSGLRDHNEQFFGPGTRLTVL.

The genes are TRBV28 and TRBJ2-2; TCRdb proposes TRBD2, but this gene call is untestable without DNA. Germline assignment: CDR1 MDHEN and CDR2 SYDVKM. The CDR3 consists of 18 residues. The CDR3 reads CASSSVLRAGVNTGELFF.

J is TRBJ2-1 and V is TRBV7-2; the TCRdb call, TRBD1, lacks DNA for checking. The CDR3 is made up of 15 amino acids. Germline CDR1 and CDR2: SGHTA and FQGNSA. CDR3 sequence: CASSWDIAGDNEQFF.

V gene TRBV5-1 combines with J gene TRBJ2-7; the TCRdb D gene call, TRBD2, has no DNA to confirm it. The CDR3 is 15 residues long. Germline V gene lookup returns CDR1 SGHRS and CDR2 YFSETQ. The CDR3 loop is CASSLTGSHSYEQYF.

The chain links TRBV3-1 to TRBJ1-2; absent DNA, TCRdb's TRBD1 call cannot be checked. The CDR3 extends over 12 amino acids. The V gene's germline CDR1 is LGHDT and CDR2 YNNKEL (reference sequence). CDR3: CASDREFYGYTF.

The chain's CDR3 is CASSLGLAGGQDTQYF. The chain joins TRBV5-1 to TRBJ2-3; TCRdb indicates TRBD2, and absent DNA this call remains unverified. Per the germline V gene, CDR1 is SGHRS and CDR2 is YFSETQ. The length of the CDR3 is 16 residues.

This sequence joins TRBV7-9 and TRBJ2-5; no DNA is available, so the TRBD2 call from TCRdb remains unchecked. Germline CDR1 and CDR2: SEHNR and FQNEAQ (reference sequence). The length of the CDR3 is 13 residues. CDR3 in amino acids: CASSEVGGETQYF.

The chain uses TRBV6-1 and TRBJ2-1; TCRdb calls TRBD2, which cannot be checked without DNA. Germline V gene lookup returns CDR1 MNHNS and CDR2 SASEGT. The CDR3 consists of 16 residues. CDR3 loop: CASIPAGSGSMGEQFF.

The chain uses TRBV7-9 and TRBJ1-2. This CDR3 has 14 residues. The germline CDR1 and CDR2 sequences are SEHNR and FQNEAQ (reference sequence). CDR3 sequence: CASSSGAGGNGYTF.

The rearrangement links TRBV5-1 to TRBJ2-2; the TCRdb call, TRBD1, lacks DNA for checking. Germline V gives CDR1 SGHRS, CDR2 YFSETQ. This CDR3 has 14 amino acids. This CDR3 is CASSRDGGTGELFF. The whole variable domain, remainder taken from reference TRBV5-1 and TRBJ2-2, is KAGVTQTPRYLIKTRGQQVTLSCSPISGHRSVSWYQQTPGQGLQFLFEYFSETQRNKGNFPGRFSGRQFSNSRSEMNVSTLELGDSALYLCASSRDGGTGELFFGEGSRLTVL.

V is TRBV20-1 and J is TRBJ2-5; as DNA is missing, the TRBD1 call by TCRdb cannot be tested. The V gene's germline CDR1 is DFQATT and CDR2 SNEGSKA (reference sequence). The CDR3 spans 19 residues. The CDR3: CSAPAVSGTGVLRGETQYF.